The 22 T cell receptor beta chains below all came from one sample that was sequenced in a study of siplizumab effects on memory and regulatory T cells. Here immunoSEQ multiplex PCR was the method, and the copy in TCRdb shows in-frame clones only, minus some. The table has just over 60,000 clones, around 80% seen once. Source material: memory CD4+ T cells sorted from blood. These receptors were taken from a human donor in good health.

CDR3 residues: CASKAGPQETQYF. For the CDR3, the DNA is TGTGCCAGTAAGGCGGGGCCCCAAGAGACCCAGTACTTC. The V and J genes are TRBV19 and TRBJ2-5, with D possibly TRBD2 on 6 matching bases. The germline V gene has CDR1 LNHDA and CDR2 SQIVND (reference sequence). The CDR3 extends over 13 amino acids. With 7 bases removed from V and 1 base from J, the gap between germline ends came to 10 bases.

The chain carries TRBV25-1 and TRBJ2-7; D gene ambiguous. The germline gives CDR1 MGHDK, CDR2 SYGVNS. V was clipped by 7 bases and J by 0 bases, with 13 bases between them. The CDR3 totals 14 residues. The CDR3 coding sequence is TGTGCCAGCACGAGCACGCGGACCTCCTACGAGCAGTACTTC. This translates into CASTSTRTSYEQYF.

This chain links TRBV5-1 with TRBJ2-3; 9 nucleotides agree with TRBD2. The junction had 11 bases not matched to a gene; V was cut back by 0 bases and J by 3 bases. In germline, CDR1 is SGHRS, CDR2 YFSETQ. The CDR3 extends over 18 amino acids. This chain's CDR3 is CASSLGSGGGASTDTQYF. The DNA for the CDR3 is TGCGCCAGCAGCTTGGGGTCTGGCGGGGGGGCCTCAACAGATACGCAGTATTTT.

The chain uses TRBV27 and TRBJ2-1; 10 bases align to TRBD1. This CDR3 region has 14 residues. Looked up from germline, CDR1 is MNHEY and CDR2 is SMNVEV (reference sequence). V was clipped by 5 bases and J by 9 bases; unmatched bases: 7. The CDR3 DNA follows: TGTGCCAGCAGTCCGGGACAGGGGATCGGTGAGCAGTTCTTC. Its protein product is CASSPGQGIGEQFF.

The chain couples TRBV7-2 to TRBJ2-7; no clear D. The ends were cut back, 5 bases at V and 2 bases at J, with 16 bases in the middle. The CDR3 contains 15 residues. CDR1 is SGHTA, CDR2 FQGNSA, per germline. CDR3 sequence: CASSRSALTAYEQYF. As DNA, the CDR3 is TGTGCCAGCAGCCGAAGCGCCCTTACAGCCTACGAGCAGTACTTC.

This rearrangement joins TRBV15 to TRBJ2-4; weak D call: TRBD2 (5 bases). Germline lookup yields CDR1 LNHNV and CDR2 YYDKDF (reference sequence). The CDR3 length is 14 residues. V was trimmed by 2 bases and J by 6 bases, leaving 11 bases between them. CDR3 loop: CATSRTGVGNIQYF. The CDR3, as DNA: TGTGCCACCAGCAGAACCGGGGTAGGAAACATTCAGTACTTC.

The chain links TRBV6-6 to TRBJ2-7; D may correspond to TRBD1 or TRBD2 (5 bases each). Germline loops: CDR1 MNHNY, CDR2 SVGAGI (reference sequence). V shed 6 bases and J shed 4 bases, with 13 bases lying between them. This CDR3 spans 13 amino acids. This CDR3 is CASRAGSFYEQYF. CDR3 in DNA: TGTGCCAGCAGGGCAGGGAGTTTTTACGAGCAGTACTTC.

The V and J genes are TRBV9 and TRBJ2-6; D uncertain. V was clipped by 2 bases and J by 0 bases, with 3 bases between them. The CDR3 runs to 14 residues. Germline assignment: CDR1 SGDLS and CDR2 YYNGEE. The CDR3 here is CASSVPSGANVLTF. The CDR3 DNA sequence: TGTGCCAGCAGCGTCCCCTCTGGGGCCAACGTCCTGACTTTC.

The CDR3 DNA reads as TGCGCCAGCAGCCACAGGTTCCCACTAGCCGATGAGACCCAGTACTTC. Protein: CASSHRFPLADETQYF. The gene calls are TRBV4-3 and TRBJ2-5; weak D call: TRBD2 (6 bases). This CDR3 is 16 amino acids long. The germline V and J ends were trimmed by 3 bases and 5 bases, with 19 bases remaining between them. The germline gives CDR1 LGHNA, CDR2 YSLEER.

DNA of the CDR3: TGCAGCGTGTCGGACAGCCACTATGGCTACACCTTC. Protein product: CSVSDSHYGYTF. This chain uses TRBV29-1 with TRBJ1-2; weak D call: TRBD1 (6 bases). The CDR3 is 12 amino acids. Trimming took off 6 bases at V and 3 bases at J, with 11 bases between the two ends. CDR1 is SQVTM and CDR2 is ANQGSEA in the germline V gene.

The V gene is TRBV11-2, the J gene TRBJ1-2; D unresolved. Trimming removed 3 bases at V and 7 bases at J, with 15 bases between. The CDR3 spans 14 residues. Germline CDR1 and CDR2: SGHAT and FQNNGV. CDR3 nucleotide sequence: TGTGCCAGCAGCTTTAAAGAGGGTTCGGTTGGCTACACCTTC. Translated, it gives CASSFKEGSVGYTF.

This chain connects TRBV5-6 to TRBJ1-1, with D possibly TRBD1 on 5 matching bases. Germline values: CDR1 SGHDT, CDR2 YYEEEE. V was shortened by 5 bases and J by 1 base, with 24 bases between the two germline ends. The CDR3 has 18 amino acids. In DNA, the CDR3 is TGTGCCAGCAGGACCCAATTTGGGGGATCAGCCTCGAACACTGAAGCTTTCTTT. Translation: CASRTQFGGSASNTEAFF.

The rearrangement joins TRBV28 to TRBJ2-3; 7 bases are shared with TRBD1. Germline CDR1 and CDR2: MDHEN and SYDVKM. The CDR3 covers 16 residues. J lost 1 base, V lost 6 bases, and 10 bases had no gene match. The CDR3 reads CASRQGGATGTDTQYF. The CDR3 coding sequence is TGTGCCAGCAGGCAAGGGGGCGCAACGGGCACAGATACGCAGTATTTT.

V gene TRBV21-1 combines with J gene TRBJ2-1; the D segment call TRBD1 is taken from the table without a DNA check. TRBV21-1 corresponds to a pseudogene. The CDR3 length is 15 residues. The CDR3 sequence: CASSHWTASYNEQFF. The CDR3 DNA reads TGTGCCAGCAGCCACTGGACAGCCTCCTACAATGAGCAGTTCTTC.

The V gene is TRBV4-3, the J gene TRBJ1-3; 7 bases are shared with TRBD1. V was clipped by 2 bases and J by 4 bases; unmatched bases: 8. CDR3 length equals 16 residues. CDR1 and CDR2 from the germline V gene are LGHNA and YSLEER. This chain's CDR3 is CASSQSLGTAGNTIYF. In DNA form, the CDR3 reads TGCGCCAGCAGCCAAAGCCTGGGGACAGCGGGAAACACCATATATTTT.

This clone was counted only a few times. V usage is TRBV28 and J usage is TRBJ2-2, with TRBD1 as a possible D gene (5 bases). This CDR3 comprises 15 residues. V was pared by 5 bases and J by 5 bases, with 15 bases between. Germline V gene sequence: CDR1 MDHEN, CDR2 SYDVKM. The CDR3 sequence: CASSPPGWVTGELFF. CDR3 in DNA: TGTGCCAGCAGTCCCCCAGGGTGGGTAACCGGGGAGCTGTTTTTT.

The DNA for the CDR3 is TGCGCCAGCAGCTTGGTGGCAGGGGGCTTCGGTCGGGATGAGCAGTTCTTC. Amino acid sequence: CASSLVAGGFGRDEQFF. The J gene is TRBJ2-1, the V gene TRBV5-1, with TRBD1 identical over 8 bases. Germline-derived CDR1 and CDR2 are SGHRS and YFSETQ. This CDR3 is built from 17 residues. Losses at the gene ends were 0 bases for V and 8 bases for J; bases not matched to a gene: 13.

CDR3 coding DNA: TGTGCTAGTGGCCGATCTAGCGCCTACGAGCAGTACTTC. Its translation is CASGRSSAYEQYF. V usage is TRBV12-5 and J usage is TRBJ2-7; tentative D call: TRBD2 (6 bases). Per the germline V gene, CDR1 is LGHNT and CDR2 is FRNRAP. The CDR3 contains 13 residues. V dropped 6 bases and J dropped 2 bases, with 11 bases sitting between them.

The chain combines TRBV4-2 with TRBJ2-3; 10 bases agree with TRBD2. CDR1 and CDR2 (germline): LGHNA, YNFKEQ. CDR3 length: 15 residues. Trimming removed 2 bases from V and 4 bases from J; junction bases left unmatched: 3. The CDR3 is CASSQLAGAADTQYF. For the CDR3, the DNA is TGTGCCAGCAGCCAACTAGCGGGGGCAGCAGATACGCAGTATTTT.

This clone was found once. The chain is built from TRBV25-1 and TRBJ1-4; TRBD1 agrees at 7 bases. CDR3 length: 17 amino acids. Unmatched junction bases numbered 11, after V lost 3 bases and J lost 4 bases. CDR1 and CDR2 from the germline V gene are MGHDK and SYGVNS. The CDR3 DNA reads TGTGCCAGCAGTGACACGCACTCGACAGGGTTTAATGAAAAACTGTTTTTT. Its translation: CASSDTHSTGFNEKLFF.

This clone was picked up a small number of times. The rearrangement links TRBV20-1 to TRBJ1-1, with D tentatively TRBD1 (5 bases). The V gene lost 1 base and the J gene lost 11 bases, with 11 bases spanning the gap. The CDR3 runs 11 residues. Germline CDR1 reads DFQATT; CDR2 reads SNEGSKA (reference sequence). For the CDR3, the DNA is TGCAGTGCTAGAGCCGGCGGGGGGGCTTTCTTT. It codes for CSARAGGGAFF.

The rearrangement joins TRBV11-2 to TRBJ2-5; maybe TRBD2 (7 bases). Germline V gene sequence: CDR1 SGHAT, CDR2 FQNNGV. Trimming took off 1 base at V and 4 bases at J, with 13 bases between the two ends. The CDR3 runs 15 residues. The CDR3 spells CASSLAGGGGETQYF. In nucleotides, the CDR3 is TGTGCCAGCAGCTTAGCGGGGGGCGGAGGAGAGACCCAGTACTTC.